The 32 T cell receptor beta chains below all came from one sample that was sequenced in a study of beta chain features in type 1 diabetes. The isolated RNA, all of it, was reverse transcribed, so expressed TCRB transcripts were what got sequenced. The assay was immunoSEQ multiplex PCR, and TCRdb's table has in-frame clones only and misses some. The data contain approximately 340,000 clones, around 16% of them singletons. The sample taken for sequencing was naive CD4+ T cells from blood. These TCRs come from a woman aged 18 to 35 in good health.

The rearrangement uses TRBV7-9 and TRBJ2-7; 10 bases align to TRBD1. Germline CDR1 reads SEHNR; CDR2 reads FQNEAQ (reference sequence). Germline trimming cut 0 bases from V and 3 bases from J; bases unmatched to any gene: 2. The CDR3 covers 15 residues. Written as DNA, the CDR3 is TGTGCCAGCAGCTTAGCGGGACAGGGGTTCTACGAGCAGTACTTC. Protein sequence: CASSLAGQGFYEQYF.

The gene calls are TRBV5-1 and TRBJ2-1; no reliable D call. Germline V gives CDR1 SGHRS, CDR2 YFSETQ. V lost 0 bases and J lost 5, with 6 bases in between. The CDR3 sequence is 13 residues long. CDR3 sequence (DNA): TGCGCCAGCAGCTTGGCCCAGGACAATGAGCAGTTCTTC. It translates to CASSLAQDNEQFF.

There are a few counts of this clone. The V call is TRBV19, the J call TRBJ1-2; D gene ambiguous. The CDR3 is 15 amino acids. V lost 3 bases to trimming and J lost 1 base, with 12 bases between them. From germline, CDR1 is LNHDA and CDR2 SQIVND (reference sequence). CDR3 protein: CASSIGIVNNYGYTF. Here the CDR3 DNA reads TGTGCCAGTAGTATCGGTATTGTGAATAACTATGGCTACACCTTC.

The table lists this clone with a few counts. The V call is TRBV29-1, the J call TRBJ2-1, with TRBD2 identical over 14 bases. Germline CDR1 reads SQVTM; CDR2 reads ANQGSEA. V lost 1 base and J lost 7; bases outside the gene matches: 6. The CDR3 runs to 16 residues. In DNA, the CDR3 is TGCAGCGTTGAAGGGGGGACTAGCGGGAGTTCGAATGAGCAGTTCTTC. As protein: CSVEGGTSGSSNEQFF.

CDR3 nucleotides: TGTGCCAGCAGTGACCTGGGACAGGCGAACACTGAAGCTTTCTTT. This codes for CASSDLGQANTEAFF. J is TRBJ1-1 and V is TRBV2, with TRBD1 matching over 8 bases. The germline CDR1 and CDR2 sequences are SNHLY and FYNNEI. The CDR3 spans 15 residues. The ends lost 3 bases at V and 1 base at J; junction bases unmatched: 4.

The V call is TRBV6-5, the J call TRBJ2-7, with D possibly being TRBD1 (6 bases). The CDR3 has 13 residues. The germline V gene encodes CDR1 MNHEY and CDR2 SVGAGI. The germline V and J ends were trimmed by 6 bases and 7 bases, with 16 bases remaining between them. CDR3 in DNA: TGTGCCAGCAGCAGAGGGGGTTTGGGGGAGCAGTACTTC. This codes for CASSRGGLGEQYF.

The table lists this clone with a few counts. The gene calls are TRBV6-5 and TRBJ2-5; maybe TRBD1 (6 bases). From germline, CDR1 is MNHEY and CDR2 SVGAGI. Trimming pared 4 bases from V and 3 bases from J, leaving 12 bases between. This CDR3 region has 14 residues. The CDR3 region is CASSWQGREETQYF. For the CDR3, the DNA is TGTGCCAGCAGTTGGCAGGGGCGGGAAGAGACCCAGTACTTC.

This clone was picked up a small number of times. The chain joins TRBV30 to TRBJ2-3, with 11 positions matching TRBD2. Losses at the gene ends were 4 bases for V and 1 base for J; bases not matched to a gene: 10. The CDR3 is 17 amino acids. Germline CDR1 is GTSNPN and CDR2 is SVGIG (reference sequence). The CDR3 spells CAWKRPGTSGRTDTQYF. As DNA, the CDR3 is TGTGCCTGGAAGCGCCCCGGGACTAGCGGACGCACAGATACGCAGTATTTT.

Only a few counts were recorded for this clone. The genes are TRBV6-5 and TRBJ2-7; 8 nucleotides line up with TRBD1. After removal of 8 bases from V and 4 bases from J, the junction contained 10 bases not matched to a gene. The germline V gene encodes CDR1 MNHEY and CDR2 SVGAGI. CDR3 length: 14 amino acids. The CDR3 reads CASHSNRGTYEQYF. The CDR3 coding sequence is TGTGCCAGCCACTCAAACAGGGGGACTTACGAGCAGTACTTC.

The CDR3 DNA follows: TGCGCCAGCAGCCAAATGGACTCACACGGAAACACCATATATTTT. It encodes CASSQMDSHGNTIYF. The V call is TRBV5-1, the J call TRBJ1-3; D uncertain. The V gene lost 4 bases and the J gene lost 4 bases, with 15 bases spanning the gap. This CDR3 is 15 amino acids long. CDR1 SGHRS and CDR2 YFSETQ come from the germline V gene.

This clone turned up a few times. The genes are TRBV18 and TRBJ2-1, with a possible D match to TRBD2 (5 bases). Germline V CDR1 and CDR2: KGHSH, LQKENI. This CDR3 comprises 16 residues. The germline V and J ends were trimmed by 0 bases and 3 bases, with 12 bases remaining between them. CDR3 sequence reads: CASSPPLIRDYNEQFF. CDR3 in DNA: TGTGCCAGCTCACCACCGTTGATCCGGGACTACAATGAGCAGTTCTTC. Together with reference TRBV18 and TRBJ2-1, the CDR3 gives the full variable domain: NAGVMQNPRHLVRRRGQEARLRCSPMKGHSHVYWYRQLPEEGLKFMVYLQKENIIDESGMPKERFSAEFPKEGPSILRIQQVVRGDSAAYFCASSPPLIRDYNEQFFGPGTRLTVL.

This clone showed up just a few times. V gene TRBV4-3 combines with J gene TRBJ1-5, with D tentatively TRBD1 (6 bases). CDR3 size: 15 residues. Per the germline V gene, CDR1 is LGHNA and CDR2 is YSLEER. V lost 3 bases and J 5 bases, leaving 14 bases between the germline ends. In DNA, the CDR3 is TGCGCCAGCAGCCAGGGTGGACAGAGACATCAGCCCCAGCATTTT. This codes for CASSQGGQRHQPQHF.

This clone was seen a few times. This chain connects TRBV25-1 to TRBJ2-7, with 8 bases aligning to TRBD2. Germline assignment: CDR1 MGHDK and CDR2 SYGVNS. This CDR3 region has 14 residues. The V and J ends lost 8 bases and 0 bases, in that order; junction bases with no gene match: 6. CDR3 DNA: TGTGCCAGCCGGGTCAGCGGGAGCTCCTACGAGCAGTACTTC. Translation: CASRVSGSSYEQYF.

The J gene is TRBJ2-1, the V gene TRBV23-1; 12 nucleotides match TRBD1. TRBV23-1 is designated an ORF whose function remains uncertain. The CDR3 has 16 amino acids. The ends lost 6 bases at V and 6 bases at J; junction bases unmatched: 9. CDR3 protein: CASSPEGTGGCNEQFF. The CDR3 DNA reads TGCGCCAGCAGCCCTGAAGGGACAGGGGGCTGCAATGAGCAGTTCTTC.

The V gene is TRBV12-5, the J gene TRBJ2-1; TRBD2 aligns across 10 bases. There are 15 residues in the CDR3. Per the germline V gene, CDR1 is LGHNT and CDR2 is FRNRAP. V shed 3 bases and J 6 bases; nucleotides not matched to a gene: 5. CDR3 protein: CASGFGLAGVNEQFF. The DNA for the CDR3 is TGTGCTAGTGGTTTCGGTCTAGCGGGAGTCAATGAGCAGTTCTTC.

This clone was seen only a few times. The chain combines TRBV7-9 with TRBJ1-1, with D unresolved. Per germline, CDR1 SEHNR and CDR2 FQNEAQ (reference sequence). V was trimmed by 1 base and J by 2 bases, leaving 8 bases between them. This CDR3 is built from 14 residues. CDR3 loop: CASSLGGHNTEAFF. Here the CDR3 DNA reads TGTGCCAGCAGCTTAGGCGGGCACAACACTGAAGCTTTCTTT.

Only a few counts were recorded for this clone. The chain has TRBV19 and TRBJ2-1; 11 nucleotides match TRBD2. The CDR3 contains 15 residues. J gave up 8 bases and V 6 bases, and 9 bases lay outside the gene matches. The germline V gene has CDR1 LNHDA and CDR2 SQIVND (reference sequence). In nucleotides, the CDR3 is TGTGCCAGTAGCCCCGTAGCGGGAGGGCCTTATGAGCAGTTCTTC. This translates into CASSPVAGGPYEQFF.

This clone was seen only a few times. This chain uses TRBV7-9 with TRBJ1-2, with no clear D. Germline V gene lookup returns CDR1 SEHNR and CDR2 FQNEAQ (reference sequence). The CDR3 consists of 15 residues. The ends were cut back, 3 bases at V and 2 bases at J, with 13 bases in the middle. This CDR3 is CASSFRSVLNYGYTF. In DNA, the CDR3 is TGTGCCAGCAGCTTCCGTTCCGTACTCAACTATGGCTACACCTTC.

This rearrangement joins TRBV28 to TRBJ2-4; D is perhaps TRBD2 (6 bases). V was shortened by 6 bases and J by 0 bases, with 15 bases between the two germline ends. CDR3 length: 16 residues. Germline V gene lookup returns CDR1 MDHEN and CDR2 SYDVKM. The CDR3 region is CASSRGEYLAKNIQYF. For the CDR3, the DNA is TGTGCCAGCAGCCGCGGGGAGTATCTAGCCAAAAACATTCAGTACTTC.

About this clone: The identical CDR3 is also encoded by other nucleotide sequences in the sample. CDR3 sequence reads: CAWSVQVTGELFF. The CDR3 DNA reads TGTGCCTGGAGTGTACAAGTAACCGGGGAGCTGTTTTTT. The chain couples TRBV30 to TRBJ2-2; D ambiguous. V lost 0 bases, J lost 5 bases, and 7 bases lay in between. Germline V CDR1 and CDR2: GTSNPN, SVGIG (reference sequence). The CDR3 has 13 residues.

This clone came up a few times. The rearrangement uses TRBV30 and TRBJ1-4; 9 bases map to TRBD1. The V segment lost 0 bases and the J segment 8 bases; nucleotides outside the gene matches: 7. The CDR3 has 15 residues. The V gene's germline CDR1 is GTSNPN and CDR2 SVGIG (reference sequence). CDR3 protein: CAWSVMGQGAEKLFF. The CDR3 nucleotides are TGTGCCTGGAGTGTAATGGGACAGGGTGCAGAAAAACTGTTTTTT.

This chain links TRBV7-2 with TRBJ2-1; no reliable D call. Germline loops: CDR1 SGHTA, CDR2 FQGNSA. V was clipped by 1 base and J by 4 bases, with 5 bases between them. CDR3 length: 13 residues. CDR3 DNA: TGTGCCAGCAGCTTAGAAGCGTACAATGAGCAGTTCTTC. Translation gives CASSLEAYNEQFF.

This sequence joins TRBV30 and TRBJ2-7; 7 nucleotides align to TRBD1. J lost 3 bases, V lost 1 base, and 6 bases had no gene match. In germline, CDR1 is GTSNPN, CDR2 SVGIG (reference sequence). This CDR3 comprises 14 residues. The CDR3 reads CAWSEGTEYYEQYF. CDR3 DNA sequence: TGTGCCTGGAGTGAGGGGACAGAATACTACGAGCAGTACTTC.

This rearrangement joins TRBV2 to TRBJ1-5; D ambiguous. V was trimmed by 6 bases and J by 0 bases, leaving 6 bases between them. Germline lookup yields CDR1 SNHLY and CDR2 FYNNEI. This CDR3 is 13 amino acids long. CDR3 protein: CASSAYSNQPQHF. The CDR3 nucleotides are TGTGCCAGCAGCGCCTATAGCAATCAGCCCCAGCATTTT.

The chain is built from TRBV5-4 and TRBJ2-3, with TRBD2 matching over 10 bases. The CDR3 is 17 amino acids. Germline loops: CDR1 SGHNT, CDR2 YYREEE (reference sequence). With 1 base clipped from V and 4 bases from J, the junction kept 9 bases outside the gene matches. The CDR3 bases are TGTGCCAGCAGCTTGTCCAATAGCGGGAGGAGCGCAGATACGCAGTATTTT. Residues: CASSLSNSGRSADTQYF. The full variable domain, rest sourced from reference TRBV5-4 and TRBJ2-3, is ETGVTQSPTHLIKTRGQQVTLRCSSQSGHNTVSWYQQALGQGPQFIFQYYREEENGRGNFPPRFSGLQFPNYSSELNVNALELDDSALYLCASSLSNSGRSADTQYFGPGTRLTVL.

This chain connects TRBV4-1 to TRBJ2-5; 14 positions agree with TRBD2. The germline V gene has CDR1 MGHRA and CDR2 YSYEKL. V lost 4 bases and J lost 4; bases outside the gene matches: 5. The CDR3 is made up of 16 amino acids. The CDR3 here is CASSPGLAGAGETQYF. The CDR3 DNA reads TGCGCCAGCAGCCCGGGACTAGCGGGAGCTGGAGAGACCCAGTACTTC.

V usage is TRBV5-1 and J usage is TRBJ2-1; 8 nucleotides align to TRBD2. Germline CDR1 is SGHRS and CDR2 is YFSETQ. The CDR3 sequence is 15 residues long. J was trimmed by 1 base and V by 1 base; bases with no gene match: 1. In nucleotides, the CDR3 is TGCGCCAGCAGCTTGAAGCGGGAGTCCTACAATGAGCAGTTCTTC. Protein product: CASSLKRESYNEQFF.

The genes are TRBV6-6 and TRBJ2-7; a weak D match, TRBD1 (6 bases). The CDR3 totals 16 residues. V lost 5 bases to trimming and J lost 2 bases, with 19 bases between them. CDR1 and CDR2 (germline): MNHNY, SVGAGI (reference sequence). Written as DNA, the CDR3 is TGTGCCAGCAGTCCGATCTCCGGTCAGGGGACCTACGAGCAGTACTTC. It specifies CASSPISGQGTYEQYF.

This clone was seen only a few times. The V call is TRBV5-1, the J call TRBJ2-3, with TRBD1 matching 7 bases. Germline V gives CDR1 SGHRS, CDR2 YFSETQ. V lost 6 bases to trimming and J lost 0 bases; unmatched junction nucleotides: 4. The CDR3 loop spans 14 amino acids. For the CDR3, the DNA is TGCGCCAGCAAAGGGGGCGGAAGCACAGATACGCAGTATTTT. The encoded protein is CASKGGGSTDTQYF. Full variable domain (outside the CDR3, taken from reference TRBV5-1 and TRBJ2-3): KAGVTQTPRYLIKTRGQQVTLSCSPISGHRSVSWYQQTPGQGLQFLFEYFSETQRNKGNFPGRFSGRQFSNSRSEMNVSTLELGDSALYLCASKGGGSTDTQYFGPGTRLTVL.

The V and J genes are TRBV28 and TRBJ1-5; D is unresolved. V lost 6 bases, J lost 1 base, and 13 bases lay in between. Germline V gives CDR1 MDHEN, CDR2 SYDVKM. This CDR3 is 15 amino acids long. DNA for the CDR3: TGTGCCAGCAGGTCGGTCGGGAGGAGCAATCAGCCCCAGCATTTT. It yields the protein CASRSVGRSNQPQHF.

This clone was counted between two and nine times. The genes are TRBV18 and TRBJ1-2; D gene ambiguous. The CDR3 runs to 15 residues. The germline V and J ends were trimmed by 0 bases and 5 bases, with 13 bases remaining between them. The germline V gene encodes CDR1 KGHSH and CDR2 LQKENI. In nucleotides, the CDR3 is TGTGCCAGCTCACCACCTATGGAGAGGGCGTATGGCTACACCTTC. It encodes CASSPPMERAYGYTF.

The gene calls are TRBV5-1 and TRBJ2-7, with 8 bases fitting TRBD1. V trimming: 4 bases; J trimming: 5 bases; junction bases outside the gene matches: 5. This CDR3 is built from 13 residues. The germline gives CDR1 SGHRS, CDR2 YFSETQ. The CDR3 spells CASSPGQGHEQYF. CDR3 sequence (DNA): TGCGCCAGCAGCCCCGGACAGGGCCACGAGCAGTACTTC.